The entry that follows covers one T cell receptor beta chain sequence. The sample is drawn from a study of blood T cell repertoires in COVID-19. Study in general: The United States, Italy and Spain supplied acute and convalescent COVID-19 samples. The analysed material was cDNA or gDNA that came from T cells, B-cell-depleted T cells, or PBMCs.

Original processing notes: How many nucleated cells were present was estimated from reference gene primer amplification. Profiled with immunoSEQ multiplex PCR; TCRdb holds only in-frame clones, not every one. V, J and clone size were drawn from that table, and D and trimming were deduced from the DNA. Of around 260,000 clones detected, 70% to 90% appear once; the ten largest clones hold more than 4.5%. CDR1 is SGHAT, CDR2 FQNNGV, per germline. The CDR3 is 15 residues long. The trim removed 2 bases at V and 9 bases at J, leaving 9 bases unmatched. Seattle enrolled patients during active infection and tracked them longitudinally.

This receptor was taken from an older woman with COVID-19, enrolled during active disease. The V call is TRBV11-2, the J call TRBJ2-1, with 8 bases matching TRBD2. Sequenced: peripheral blood. The CDR3 DNA sequence: TGTGCCAGCAGCTTACAGGGTATGGCGGGGGGTGAGCAGTTCTTC. It specifies CASSLQGMAGGEQFF. Based on the CDR3 plus reference TRBV11-2 and TRBJ2-1, the full variable domain is EAGVAQSPRYKIIEKRQSVAFWCNPISGHATLYWYQQILGQGPKLLIQFQNNGVVDDSQLPKDRFSAERLKGVDSTLKIQPAKLEDSAVYLCASSLQGMAGGEQFFGPGTRLTVL.